This T cell receptor beta chain stems from a study of cytomegalovirus exposure and HLA in healthy donors. Donors counted as nominally healthy when sampled, yet unrecorded immune exposures were likely. PCR amplification relied on 60 Vbeta primers (plus 13 Jbeta primers). TCRdb's table, derived via immunoSEQ multiplex PCR, lists solely in-frame clones and lacks some. The sample has 89,000 or so clones, about 80% seen once. CDR3 length: 13 amino acids. V lost 10 bases and J lost 1; bases outside the gene matches: 6. Germline assignment: CDR1 LNHDA and CDR2 SQIVND (reference sequence). The sequenced material came from PBMCs. The origin of this receptor is a young man in good health and CMV-seropositive. J is TRBJ2-7 and V is TRBV19, with TRBD1 matching over 8 bases. The CDR3 sequence is CAKRTGQSYEQYF. For the CDR3, the DNA is TGTGCCAAACGGACAGGGCAATCCTACGAGCAGTACTTC.